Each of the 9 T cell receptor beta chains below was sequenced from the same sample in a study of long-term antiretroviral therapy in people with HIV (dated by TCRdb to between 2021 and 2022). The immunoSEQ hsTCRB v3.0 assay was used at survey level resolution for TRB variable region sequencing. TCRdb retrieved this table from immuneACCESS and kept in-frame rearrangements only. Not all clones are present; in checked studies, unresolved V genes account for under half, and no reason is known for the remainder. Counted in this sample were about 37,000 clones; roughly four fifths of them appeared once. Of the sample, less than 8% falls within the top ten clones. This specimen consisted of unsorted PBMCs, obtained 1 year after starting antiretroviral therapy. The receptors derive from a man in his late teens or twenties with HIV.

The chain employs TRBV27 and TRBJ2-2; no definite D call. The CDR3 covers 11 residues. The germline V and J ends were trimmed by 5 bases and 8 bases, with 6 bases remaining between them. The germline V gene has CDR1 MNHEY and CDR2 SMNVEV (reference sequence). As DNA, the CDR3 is TGTGCCAGCAGTAGAGGAGGGGAGCTGTTTTTT. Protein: CASSRGGELFF.

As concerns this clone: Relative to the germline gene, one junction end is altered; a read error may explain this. For the CDR3, the DNA is TGTGCCAGCATTTTAGGGACAGGCGGAACAGATACGCAGTATTTT. This codes for CASILGTGGTDTQYF. The chain carries TRBV28 and TRBJ2-3; 8 bases are shared with TRBD1. This CDR3 comprises 15 residues. Germline V gives CDR1 MDHEN, CDR2 SYDVKM.

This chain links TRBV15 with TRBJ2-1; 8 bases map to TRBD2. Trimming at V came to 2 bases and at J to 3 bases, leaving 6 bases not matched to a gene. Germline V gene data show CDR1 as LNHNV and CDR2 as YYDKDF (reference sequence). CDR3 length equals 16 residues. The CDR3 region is CATSRRTGGYYNEQFF. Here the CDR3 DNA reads TGTGCCACCAGCAGAAGGACGGGAGGGTACTACAATGAGCAGTTCTTC.

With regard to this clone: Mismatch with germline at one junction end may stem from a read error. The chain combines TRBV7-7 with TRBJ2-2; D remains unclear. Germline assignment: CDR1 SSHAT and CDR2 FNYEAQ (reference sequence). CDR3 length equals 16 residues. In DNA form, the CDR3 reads TGTGCTAGCAGCCTAAACGCCCAGCGGAACACCGGGGAGCTGTTTTTT. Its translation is CASSLNAQRNTGELFF.

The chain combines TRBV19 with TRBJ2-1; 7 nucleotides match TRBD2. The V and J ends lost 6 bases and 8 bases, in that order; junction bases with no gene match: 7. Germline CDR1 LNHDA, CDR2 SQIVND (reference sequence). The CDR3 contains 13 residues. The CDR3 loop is CASSETSSDEQFF. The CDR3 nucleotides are TGTGCCAGTAGCGAGACTAGCTCGGATGAGCAGTTCTTC.

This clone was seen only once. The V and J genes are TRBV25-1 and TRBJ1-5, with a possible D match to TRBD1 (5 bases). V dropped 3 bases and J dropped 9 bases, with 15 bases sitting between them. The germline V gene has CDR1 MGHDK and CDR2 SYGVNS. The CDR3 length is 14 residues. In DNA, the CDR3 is TGTGCCAGCAGTGACTCCAGGGCCCCAGGGCCCCAGCATTTT. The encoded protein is CASSDSRAPGPQHF.

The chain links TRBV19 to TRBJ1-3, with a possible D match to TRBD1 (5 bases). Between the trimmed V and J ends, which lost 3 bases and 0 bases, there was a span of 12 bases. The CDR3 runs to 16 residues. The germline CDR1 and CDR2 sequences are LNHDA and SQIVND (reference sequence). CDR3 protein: CASSIGHTSSGNTIYF. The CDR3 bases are TGTGCCAGTAGTATCGGACATACTAGCTCTGGAAACACCATATATTTT.

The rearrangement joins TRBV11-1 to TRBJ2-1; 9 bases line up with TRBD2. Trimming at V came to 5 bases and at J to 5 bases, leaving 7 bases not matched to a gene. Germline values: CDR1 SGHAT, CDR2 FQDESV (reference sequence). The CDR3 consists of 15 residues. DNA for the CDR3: TGTGCCAGCAGCCTCCGAGGCGGGAGGGACAATGAGCAGTTCTTC. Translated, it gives CASSLRGGRDNEQFF. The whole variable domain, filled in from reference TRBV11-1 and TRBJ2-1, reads EAEVAQSPRYKITEKSQAVAFWCDPISGHATLYWYRQILGQGPELLVQFQDESVVDDSQLPKDRFSAERLKGVDSTLKIQPAELGDSAMYLCASSLRGGRDNEQFFGPGTRLTVL.

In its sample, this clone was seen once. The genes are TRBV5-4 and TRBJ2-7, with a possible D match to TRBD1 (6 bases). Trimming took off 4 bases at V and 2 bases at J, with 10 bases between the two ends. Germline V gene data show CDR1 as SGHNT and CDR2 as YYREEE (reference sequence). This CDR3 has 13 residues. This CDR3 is CASSGGLAYEQYF. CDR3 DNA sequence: TGTGCCAGCAGCGGGGGCCTCGCCTACGAGCAGTACTTC.